Below, 9 T cell receptor beta chains from the same sample are listed, as sequenced in a study of blood T cell repertoires in COVID-19. Repertoires were generated with immunoSEQ multiplex PCR, while TCRdb's copy carries only in-frame clones and drops some. Of roughly 220,000 clones in the sample, 84% are singletons; the top ten hold 20%. What was sequenced was peripheral blood. The receptors originated from a man younger than 40 with active or convalescent COVID-19.

The CDR3 reads CASKTRVGPQHF. The CDR3 DNA sequence: TGTGCCAGCAAAACACGGGTTGGGCCCCAGCATTTT. The V gene is TRBV27, the J gene TRBJ1-5; unclear D gene. V gave up 7 bases and J gave up 9 bases, with 13 bases separating them. The CDR3 spans 12 residues. Germline loops: CDR1 MNHEY, CDR2 SMNVEV (reference sequence).

The table lists this clone with a few counts. The chain uses TRBV30 and TRBJ2-1; a weak D match, TRBD2 (6 bases). V was pared by 2 bases and J by 3 bases, with 17 bases between. Germline V lookup: CDR1 GTSNPN, CDR2 SVGIG (reference sequence). This CDR3 is 16 amino acids long. The CDR3 spells CAWSPRRGGVYNEQFF. The CDR3 nucleotides are TGTGCCTGGAGTCCGCGTCGAGGCGGGGTCTACAATGAGCAGTTCTTC.

This chain uses TRBV5-4 with TRBJ2-2; 11 bases line up with TRBD2. The V and J ends lost 4 bases and 4 bases, in that order; junction bases with no gene match: 3. The CDR3 sequence is 15 residues long. CDR1 is SGHNT, CDR2 YYREEE, per germline (reference sequence). The CDR3 DNA reads TGTGCCAGCAGCCCCGGGACTAGCGGCACCGGGGAGCTGTTTTTT. Its protein product is CASSPGTSGTGELFF. The complete variable domain, with remaining parts taken from reference TRBV5-4 and TRBJ2-2, reads ETGVTQSPTHLIKTRGQQVTLRCSSQSGHNTVSWYQQALGQGPQFIFQYYREEENGRGNFPPRFSGLQFPNYSSELNVNALELDDSALYLCASSPGTSGTGELFFGEGSRLTVL.

This chain joins TRBV5-6 and TRBJ2-3, with D possibly matching TRBD2 (7 bases). V was cut by 4 bases and J by 6 bases, with 9 bases left in between. The V gene's germline CDR1 is SGHDT and CDR2 YYEEEE. The CDR3 loop spans 12 amino acids. For the CDR3, the DNA is TGTGCCAGCAGCGGGAGGGGGGATACGCAGTATTTT. Residues: CASSGRGDTQYF.

The chain is built from TRBV30 and TRBJ1-3; no reliable D call. CDR3 length equals 13 residues. V lost 3 bases and J lost 4, with 10 bases in between. Germline V gene lookup returns CDR1 GTSNPN and CDR2 SVGIG (reference sequence). CDR3 sequence reads: CAWSGSGGNTIYF. The CDR3 DNA sequence: TGTGCCTGGAGCGGGAGCGGGGGAAACACCATATATTTT.

This clone was recorded only once. The chain recombines TRBV30 with TRBJ2-1; 11 nucleotides agree with TRBD2. Germline CDR1 is GTSNPN and CDR2 is SVGIG (reference sequence). J gave up 5 bases and V 5 bases, and 2 bases lay outside the gene matches. The CDR3 sequence is 13 residues long. The CDR3 region is CAWGTSGNNEQFF. The CDR3 nucleotides are TGTGCCTGGGGGACTAGCGGAAACAATGAGCAGTTCTTC.

V is TRBV6-1 and J is TRBJ2-7; no clear D gene. Trimming cost V 3 bases and J 2 bases, with 5 bases left between them. Germline assignment: CDR1 MNHNS and CDR2 SASEGT. There are 12 residues in the CDR3. The CDR3 sequence is CASSDPAYEQYF. The CDR3 DNA is TGTGCCAGCAGTGACCCCGCCTACGAGCAGTACTTC.

The chain couples TRBV12-3 or TRBV12-4 to TRBJ2-7, with a possible D match to TRBD1 (6 bases). The CDR3 runs to 13 residues. Trimming left V 3 bases short and J 9 bases short, with 15 bases between. The CDR3 DNA follows: TGTGCCAGCAGTTTCGGGGACACCAGTCGGCAGTACTTC. It encodes CASSFGDTSRQYF.

In its sample, this clone was seen a few times. The chain combines TRBV4-1 with TRBJ2-1; 12 bases fit TRBD2. This CDR3 contains 16 residues. Germline values: CDR1 MGHRA, CDR2 YSYEKL. Trimming at V came to 0 bases and at J to 8 bases, leaving 5 bases not matched to a gene. As DNA, the CDR3 is TGCGCCAGCAGCCAAGAGACTAGCGGGAGTAGCTATGAGCAGTTCTTC. This sequence encodes CASSQETSGSSYEQFF.